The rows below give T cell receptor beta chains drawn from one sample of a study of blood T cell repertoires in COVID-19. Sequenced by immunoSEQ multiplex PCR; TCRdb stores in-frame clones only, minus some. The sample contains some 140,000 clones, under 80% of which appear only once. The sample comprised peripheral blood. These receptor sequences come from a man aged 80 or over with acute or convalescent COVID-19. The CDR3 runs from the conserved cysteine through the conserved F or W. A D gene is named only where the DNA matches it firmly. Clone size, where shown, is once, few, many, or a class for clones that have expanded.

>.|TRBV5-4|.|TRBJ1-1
TGTGCCAGCAGCTTGGGTAGCAGTGGGAACACTGAAGCTTTCTTT
CASSLGSSGNTEAFF
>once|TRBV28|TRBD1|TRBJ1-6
TGTGCCAGCAGTTTGGGGACAGGGTGGAATTCACCCCTCCACTTT
CASSLGTGWNSPLHF
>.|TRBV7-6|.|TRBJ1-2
TGTGCCAGCAGCTTAGTGACAAACCCCCTCGGCTATGGCTACACCTTC
CASSLVTNPLGYGYTF
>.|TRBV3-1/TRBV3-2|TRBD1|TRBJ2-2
TGTGCCAGCACCACGACAGGGGGCCTGGAGCTGTTTTTT
CASTTTGGLELFF
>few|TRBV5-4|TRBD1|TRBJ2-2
TGTGCCAGCAGCCCCCGGGACAGAAACACCGGGGAGCTGTTTTTT
CASSPRDRNTGELFF
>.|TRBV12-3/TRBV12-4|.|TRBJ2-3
TGTGCCAGCAGTTTAACAGAGGATACGCAGTATTTT
CASSLTEDTQYF
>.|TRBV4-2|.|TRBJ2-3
TGTGCCAGCAGCCCTAGGTTGACAGATACGCAGTATTTT
CASSPRLTDTQYF
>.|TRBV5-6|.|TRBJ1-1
TGTGCCAGCAGCACCGCCAAAGCAGGGCGAAAAGCTTTCTTT
CASSTAKAGRKAFF
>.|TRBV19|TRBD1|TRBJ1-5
TGTGCCAGTACCAAGACAGGGTCCGAGCCCCAGCATTTT
CASTKTGSEPQHF
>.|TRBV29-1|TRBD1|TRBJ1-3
TGCAGCGTTCGAAATACAGGGGCAGGAAACACCATATATTTT
CSVRNTGAGNTIYF